The clone carrying this T cell receptor (beta chain) was counted between two and nine times. Its antigen is not identified. Amplification of TCR beta CDR3 regions was performed using RNA transcripts as template. RT-PCR in the first round (using the HTBI primer set) targeted the TCR CDR3. TCRdb redid the calling of the multiplex PCR reads with MiXCR, one entry per CDR3 protein. The sample gives about 600,000 distinct CDR3 sequences, approximately 15% of which show up once; less than 3.5% is in the top ten. These data come from a study of T cells in Graves' hyperthyroidism and ophthalmopathy. Study findings and constraints: Most thyroid clonotypes expanded above 0.001 were also detected in blood. Ophthalmopathy stood apart from stable hyperthyroidism in a 13 V-J model.

Source material for PBMCs was around 10 ml fresh peripheral blood. The CDR3 extends over 14 amino acids. The V gene lost 0 bases and the J gene lost 10 bases, with 10 bases spanning the gap. In germline, CDR1 is SGHAT, CDR2 FQNNGV. The chain carries TRBV11-2 and TRBJ1-6; D ambiguous. The sample comprised blood. This TCR was recovered from a woman aged 40 to 50 with Graves' ophthalmopathy. The CDR3 nucleotides read TGTGCCAGCAGCTTAGAGAGAGAGGGATCACCCCTCCACTTT. Translation: CASSLEREGSPLHF.